This T cell receptor (beta chain) was captured in a study of tumor-infiltrating lymphocytes in primary liver carcinoma. Study-wide context: Those enrolled were patients of both sexes, who were aged 30 to 69 years.

This clonotype occurred many times. Its antigen is unidentified. Extraction of RNA together with DNA used about 18-31 mg of unsorted bulk tissue. Patients carried chronic HBV infection without prior treatment. Study outcomes and limitations: The study found tumor-adjacent and tumor-blood pairs overlapped less than tumor region pairs. Tumors had a top-250-clone fraction that was significantly higher than blood (p = 0.039).

From 400 to 500 ng total RNA, TCR beta cDNA was generated with a primer in the constant region. Sequencing libraries for TCR beta derived from three nested multiplex PCR rounds that used slightly modified ARM-PCR. TRBV1-TRBV30 forward and Cbeta reverse primers drove the first two roughly 10-cycle rounds. TCRdb re-called the multiplex PCR reads through MiXCR, storing one row per CDR3 protein. The sample has some 95,000 distinct CDR3 sequences; around 68% are singletons. CDR1 and CDR2 (germline): MNHEY, SVGEGT. The CDR3 loop spans 16 amino acids. V lost 10 bases to trimming and J lost 2 bases; unmatched junction nucleotides: 14.

Sequenced: tumor-adjacent normal liver tissue. This chain connects TRBV6-2 or TRBV6-3 to TRBJ1-2; 9 bases are shared with TRBD1. This TCR was recovered from a man aged 40-49 years with primary liver carcinoma and hepatitis B virus infection. The CDR3 loop reads CATQLSQTGGNYGYTF. CDR3 DNA: TGTGCCACCCAGCTCTCACAGACAGGGGGAAACTATGGCTACACCTTC.